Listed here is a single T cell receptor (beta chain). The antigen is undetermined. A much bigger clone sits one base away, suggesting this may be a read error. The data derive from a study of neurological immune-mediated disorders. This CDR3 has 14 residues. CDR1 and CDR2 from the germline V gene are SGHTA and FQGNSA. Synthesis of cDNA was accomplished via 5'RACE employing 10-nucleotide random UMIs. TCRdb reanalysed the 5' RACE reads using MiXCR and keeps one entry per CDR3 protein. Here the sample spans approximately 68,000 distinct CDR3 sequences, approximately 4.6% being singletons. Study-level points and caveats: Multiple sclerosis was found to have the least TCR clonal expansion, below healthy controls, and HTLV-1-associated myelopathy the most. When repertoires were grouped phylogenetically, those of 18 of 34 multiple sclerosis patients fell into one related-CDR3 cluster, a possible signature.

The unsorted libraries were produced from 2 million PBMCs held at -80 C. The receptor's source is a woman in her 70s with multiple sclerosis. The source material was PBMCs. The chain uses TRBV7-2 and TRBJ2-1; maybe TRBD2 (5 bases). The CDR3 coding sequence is TGTGCCAGCAGCTCTCGGACTGGGTTTGGAGAGCTGTTCTTC. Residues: CASSSRTGFGELFF. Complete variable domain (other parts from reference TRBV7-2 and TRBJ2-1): GAGVSQSPSNKVTEKGKDVELRCDPISGHTALYWYRQSLGQGLEFLIYFQGNSAPDKSGLPSDRFSAERTGGSVSTLTIQRTQQEDSAVYLCASSSRTGFGELFFGPGTRLTVL.